The 10 T cell receptor beta chains below come from one sample, sequenced in a study of identifying expanded T cells in peripheral blood. The assay was immunoSEQ multiplex PCR, and TCRdb's table has in-frame clones only and misses some. The top ten clones hold around a sixth of a sample with about 53,000 clones, about 83% of them seen once. Input material: blood. Receptors originate from a person aged 18 to 75 in good health.

The count of this clone is one. The rearrangement uses TRBV7-9 and TRBJ2-3; a weak D match, TRBD2 (5 bases). V was pared by 2 bases and J by 6 bases, with 12 bases between. The CDR3 is made up of 14 amino acids. The germline V gene encodes CDR1 SEHNR and CDR2 FQNEAQ (reference sequence). The CDR3 protein is CASSLSGLSDTQYF. As DNA, the CDR3 is TGTGCCAGCAGCTTATCCGGACTTTCGGATACGCAGTATTTT. Full variable domain (missing parts from reference TRBV7-9 and TRBJ2-3): DTGVSQNPRHKITKRGQNVTFRCDPISEHNRLYWYRQTLGQGPEFLTYFQNEAQLEKSRLLSDRFSAERPKGSFSTLEIQRTEQGDSAMYLCASSLSGLSDTQYFGPGTRLTVL.

The DNA of the CDR3 is TGTGCCAGTAGTTATGGACAGGGGCTCGAGCAGTACTTC. It encodes CASSYGQGLEQYF. V is TRBV19 and J is TRBJ2-7; 9 nucleotides match TRBD1. This CDR3 has 13 amino acids. V dropped 5 bases and J dropped 6; count of bases not matched to a gene: 5. CDR1 LNHDA and CDR2 SQIVND come from the germline V gene (reference sequence).

The chain couples TRBV27 to TRBJ2-5; D remains unclear. Germline V gives CDR1 MNHEY, CDR2 SMNVEV (reference sequence). This CDR3 has 14 amino acids. Trimming cost V 2 bases and J 0 bases, with 7 bases left between them. CDR3 amino acids: CASSLLRNQETQYF. The CDR3 DNA follows: TGTGCCAGCAGTTTACTTCGAAACCAAGAGACCCAGTACTTC.

This chain uses TRBV14 with TRBJ1-2; D is possibly TRBD1 (5 bases). Germline V gene lookup returns CDR1 SGHDN and CDR2 FVKESK. V lost 3 bases and J lost 7, with 18 bases in between. CDR3 length: 15 residues. The CDR3 DNA reads TGTGCCAGCAGCCAGAAACAAAGGGAAAGGGGTGGCTACACCTTC. Protein product: CASSQKQRERGGYTF.

The chain combines TRBV27 with TRBJ2-1, with TRBD1 matching 7 bases. The CDR3 is 14 residues long. Trimming at V came to 8 bases and at J to 5 bases, leaving 9 bases not matched to a gene. Per the germline V gene, CDR1 is MNHEY and CDR2 is SMNVEV (reference sequence). The CDR3 sequence is CASSMATGNNEQFF. The CDR3 nucleotides are TGTGCCAGCTCCATGGCGACAGGGAACAATGAGCAGTTCTTC.

The genes are TRBV7-8 and TRBJ2-1, with D tentatively TRBD2 (7 bases). In germline, CDR1 is SGHVS, CDR2 FQNEAQ. This CDR3 is 14 amino acids long. V lost 3 bases to trimming and J lost 5 bases, with 11 bases between them. CDR3 nucleotides: TGTGCCAGCAGCTTCAGGGGAGGGAACAATGAGCAGTTCTTC. Residues: CASSFRGGNNEQFF.

This chain joins TRBV7-2 and TRBJ2-7, with D maybe TRBD2 (6 bases). The germline V gene encodes CDR1 SGHTA and CDR2 FQGNSA. V shed 5 bases and J shed 1 base, with 12 bases lying between them. The CDR3 consists of 14 residues. The CDR3 sequence: CASSVTSGSYEQYF. DNA of the CDR3: TGTGCCAGCAGCGTGACTAGTGGATCCTACGAGCAGTACTTC.

The chain is built from TRBV9 and TRBJ1-2; 7 bases map to TRBD1. With V trimmed by 0 bases and J by 5 bases, 7 bases remained unmatched. The CDR3 runs 15 residues. Germline values: CDR1 SGDLS, CDR2 YYNGEE. CDR3 protein: CASSVGPDRAYGYTF. Written as DNA, the CDR3 is TGTGCCAGCAGCGTAGGACCTGACAGGGCGTATGGCTACACCTTC.

This chain connects TRBV27 to TRBJ2-4; TRBD2 aligns across 10 bases. Trimming removed 2 bases from V and 0 bases from J; junction bases left unmatched: 4. CDR1 is MNHEY, CDR2 SMNVEV, per germline (reference sequence). The CDR3 has 17 amino acids. In DNA, the CDR3 is TGTGCCAGCAGTTTAGCTAGCGGGAGTGTAGCCAAAAACATTCAGTACTTC. Its translation is CASSLASGSVAKNIQYF.

Of note for this clone: Within the sample, other DNA sequences also encode this same CDR3. CDR3 protein: CSALTRQDPRKEQYF. The CDR3 bases are TGCAGCGCTTTGACCAGACAGGATCCTCGGAAGGAACAGTACTTC. The rearrangement links TRBV29-1 to TRBJ2-7; D is perhaps TRBD1 (6 bases). This CDR3 contains 15 residues. The V gene lost 7 bases and the J gene lost 10 bases, with 29 bases spanning the gap. From germline, CDR1 is SQVTM and CDR2 ANQGSEA.